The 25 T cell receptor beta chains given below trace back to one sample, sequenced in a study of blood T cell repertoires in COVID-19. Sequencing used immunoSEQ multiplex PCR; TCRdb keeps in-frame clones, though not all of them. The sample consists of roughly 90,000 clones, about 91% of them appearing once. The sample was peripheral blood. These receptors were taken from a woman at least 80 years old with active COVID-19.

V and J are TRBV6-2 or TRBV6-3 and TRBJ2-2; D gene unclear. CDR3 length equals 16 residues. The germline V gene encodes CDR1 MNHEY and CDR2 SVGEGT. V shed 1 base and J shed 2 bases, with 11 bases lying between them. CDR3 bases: TGTGCCAGCAGTTACTGGGCCCCACCAAACACCGGGGAGCTGTTTTTT. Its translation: CASSYWAPPNTGELFF.

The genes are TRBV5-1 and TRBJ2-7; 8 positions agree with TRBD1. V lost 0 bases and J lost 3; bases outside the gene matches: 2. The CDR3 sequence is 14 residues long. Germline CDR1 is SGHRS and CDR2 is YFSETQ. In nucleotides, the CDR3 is TGCGCCAGCAGCTTGGGACAGGGGATCTACGAGCAGTACTTC. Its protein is CASSLGQGIYEQYF. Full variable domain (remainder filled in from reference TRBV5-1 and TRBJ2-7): KAGVTQTPRYLIKTRGQQVTLSCSPISGHRSVSWYQQTPGQGLQFLFEYFSETQRNKGNFPGRFSGRQFSNSRSEMNVSTLELGDSALYLCASSLGQGIYEQYFGPGTRLTVT.

The CDR3 bases are TGTGCCAGCGTGGGCAGGGGGAGCACAGATACGCAGTATTTT. Encoded protein: CASVGRGSTDTQYF. The rearrangement joins TRBV25-1 to TRBJ2-3; 7 nucleotides line up with TRBD1. Trimming cost V 8 bases and J 0 bases; bases outside gene matches: 5. The germline V gene encodes CDR1 MGHDK and CDR2 SYGVNS. The CDR3 consists of 14 residues.

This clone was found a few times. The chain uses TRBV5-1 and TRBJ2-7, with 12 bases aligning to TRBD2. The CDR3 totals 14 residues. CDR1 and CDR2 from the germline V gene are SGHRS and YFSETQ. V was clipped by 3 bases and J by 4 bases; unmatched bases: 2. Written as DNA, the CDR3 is TGCGCCAGCAGCTACGGACTAGCGGGATACGAGCAGTACTTC. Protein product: CASSYGLAGYEQYF.

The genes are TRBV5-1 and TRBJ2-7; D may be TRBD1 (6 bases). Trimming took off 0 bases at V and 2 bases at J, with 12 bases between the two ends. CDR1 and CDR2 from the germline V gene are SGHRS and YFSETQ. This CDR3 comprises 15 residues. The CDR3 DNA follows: TGCGCCAGCAGCTTGGAAACAGGGTCAGCCTACGAGCAGTACTTC. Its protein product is CASSLETGSAYEQYF.

The CDR3, as DNA: TGTGCCAGCAGTAAACAGGGGGGACTGGGGGCTGATACGCAGTATTTT. It yields the protein CASSKQGGLGADTQYF. The chain is built from TRBV6-6 and TRBJ2-3, with 8 bases matching TRBD1. The trim removed 5 bases at V and 6 bases at J, leaving 13 bases unmatched. The CDR3 extends over 16 amino acids. Looked up from germline, CDR1 is MNHNY and CDR2 is SVGAGI (reference sequence).

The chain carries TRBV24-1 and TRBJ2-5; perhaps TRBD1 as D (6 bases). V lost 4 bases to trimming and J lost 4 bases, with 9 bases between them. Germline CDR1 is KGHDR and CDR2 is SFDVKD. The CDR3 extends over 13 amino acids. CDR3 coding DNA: TGTGCCACCAGTGACAGGGGATTAGAGACCCAGTACTTC. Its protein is CATSDRGLETQYF.

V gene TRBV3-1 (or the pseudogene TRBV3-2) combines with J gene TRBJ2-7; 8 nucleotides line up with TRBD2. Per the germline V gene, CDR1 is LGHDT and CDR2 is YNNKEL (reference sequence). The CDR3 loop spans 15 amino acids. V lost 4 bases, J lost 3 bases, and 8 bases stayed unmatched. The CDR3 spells CASSPGTSGYYEQYF. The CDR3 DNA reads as TGTGCCAGCAGCCCCGGTACTAGCGGATACTACGAGCAGTACTTC.

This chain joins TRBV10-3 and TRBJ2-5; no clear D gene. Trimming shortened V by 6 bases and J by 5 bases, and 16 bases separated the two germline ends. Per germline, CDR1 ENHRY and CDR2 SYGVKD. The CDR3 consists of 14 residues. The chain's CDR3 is CAISTPPASETQYF. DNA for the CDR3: TGTGCCATCAGCACTCCCCCCGCGAGTGAGACCCAGTACTTC.

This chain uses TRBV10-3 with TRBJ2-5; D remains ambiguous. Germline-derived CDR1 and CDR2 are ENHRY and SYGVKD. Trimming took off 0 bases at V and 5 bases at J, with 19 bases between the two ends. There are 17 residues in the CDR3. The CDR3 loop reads CAISESKPGQPSETQYF. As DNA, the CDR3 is TGTGCCATCAGTGAGTCGAAGCCTGGGCAGCCTTCCGAGACCCAGTACTTC.

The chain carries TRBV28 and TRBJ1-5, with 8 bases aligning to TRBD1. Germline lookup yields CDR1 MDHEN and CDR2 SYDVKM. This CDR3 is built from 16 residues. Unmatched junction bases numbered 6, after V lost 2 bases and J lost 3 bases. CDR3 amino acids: CASSLEGTGFNQPQHF. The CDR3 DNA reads TGTGCCAGCAGTTTAGAGGGGACAGGTTTCAATCAGCCCCAGCATTTT.

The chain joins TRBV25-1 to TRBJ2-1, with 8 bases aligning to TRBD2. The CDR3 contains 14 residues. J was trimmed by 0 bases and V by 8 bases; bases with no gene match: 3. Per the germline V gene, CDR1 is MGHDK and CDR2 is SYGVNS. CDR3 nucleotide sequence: TGTGCCAGCCTTAGCGGGAACTCCTACAATGAGCAGTTCTTC. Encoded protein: CASLSGNSYNEQFF.

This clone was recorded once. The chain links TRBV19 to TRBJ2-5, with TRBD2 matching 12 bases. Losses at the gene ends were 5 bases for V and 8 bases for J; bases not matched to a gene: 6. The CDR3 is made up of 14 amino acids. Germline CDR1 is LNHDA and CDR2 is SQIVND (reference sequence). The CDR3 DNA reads TGTGCCAGTAGTCCCTCTAGCGGGAGGGGTACCCAGTACTTC. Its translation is CASSPSSGRGTQYF.

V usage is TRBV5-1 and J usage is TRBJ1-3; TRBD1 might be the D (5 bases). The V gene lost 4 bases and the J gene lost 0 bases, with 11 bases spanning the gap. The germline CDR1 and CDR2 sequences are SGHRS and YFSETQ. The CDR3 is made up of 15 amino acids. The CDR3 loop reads CASSTDSSSGNTIYF. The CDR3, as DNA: TGCGCCAGCAGCACAGACAGTAGCTCTGGAAACACCATATATTTT.

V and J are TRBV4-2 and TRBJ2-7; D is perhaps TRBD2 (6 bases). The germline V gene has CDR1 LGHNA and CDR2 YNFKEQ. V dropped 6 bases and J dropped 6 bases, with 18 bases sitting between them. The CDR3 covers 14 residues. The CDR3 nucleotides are TGTGCCAGCAGTGATGGCAGGGAGGTTCGCGAGCAGTACTTC. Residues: CASSDGREVREQYF.

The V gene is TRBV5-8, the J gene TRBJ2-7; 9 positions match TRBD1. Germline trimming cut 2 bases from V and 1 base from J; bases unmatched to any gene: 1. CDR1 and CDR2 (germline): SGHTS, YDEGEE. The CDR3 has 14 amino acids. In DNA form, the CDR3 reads TGTGCCAGCAGCTTACAGGGGGCTTCCTACGAGCAGTACTTC. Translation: CASSLQGASYEQYF.

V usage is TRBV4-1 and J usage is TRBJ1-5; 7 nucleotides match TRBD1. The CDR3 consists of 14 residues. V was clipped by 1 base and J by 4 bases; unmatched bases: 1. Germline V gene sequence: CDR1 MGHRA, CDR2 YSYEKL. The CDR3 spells CASSQGQGNQPQHF. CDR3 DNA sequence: TGCGCCAGCAGCCAAGGACAGGGTAATCAGCCCCAGCATTTT.

For the CDR3, the DNA is TGTGCCAGCAGCTTAGATTGGGATCAGGGGACCTACGAGCAGTACTTC. Protein: CASSLDWDQGTYEQYF. The V and J genes are TRBV7-2 and TRBJ2-7, with D tentatively TRBD1 (6 bases). Trimming took off 1 base at V and 2 bases at J, with 15 bases between the two ends. Germline lookup yields CDR1 SGHTA and CDR2 FQGNSA. The CDR3 is made up of 16 amino acids.

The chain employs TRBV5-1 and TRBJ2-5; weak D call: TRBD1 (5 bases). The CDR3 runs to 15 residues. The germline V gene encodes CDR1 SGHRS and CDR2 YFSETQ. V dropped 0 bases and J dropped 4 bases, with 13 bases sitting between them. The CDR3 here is CASSLGQGGGETQYF. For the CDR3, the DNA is TGCGCCAGCAGCTTGGGGCAGGGCGGTGGAGAGACCCAGTACTTC.

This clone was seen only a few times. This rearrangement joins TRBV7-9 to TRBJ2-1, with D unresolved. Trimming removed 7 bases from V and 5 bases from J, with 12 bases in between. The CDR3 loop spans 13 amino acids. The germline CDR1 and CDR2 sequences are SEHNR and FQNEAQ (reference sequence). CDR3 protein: CASNKESNNEQFF. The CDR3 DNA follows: TGTGCCAGCAACAAGGAGTCTAACAATGAGCAGTTCTTC.

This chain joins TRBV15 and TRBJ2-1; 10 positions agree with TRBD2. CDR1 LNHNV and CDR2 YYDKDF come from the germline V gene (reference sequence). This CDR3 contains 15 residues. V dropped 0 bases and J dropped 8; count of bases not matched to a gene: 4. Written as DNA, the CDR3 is TGTGCCACCAGCAGAGATGAGCTAGCGGGAGATGAGCAGTTCTTC. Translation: CATSRDELAGDEQFF.

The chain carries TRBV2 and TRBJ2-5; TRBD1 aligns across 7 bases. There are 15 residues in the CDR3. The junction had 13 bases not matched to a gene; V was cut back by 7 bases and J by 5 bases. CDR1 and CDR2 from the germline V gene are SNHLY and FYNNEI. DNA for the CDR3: TGTGCCAGCAACTCAGATAGGGGGCATGTGGAGACCCAGTACTTC. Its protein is CASNSDRGHVETQYF.

The CDR3 DNA is TGCGCCAGCAGCCAAGGCCAGGGCTCTGGGGCCAACGTCCTGACTTTC. Translation gives CASSQGQGSGANVLTF. The gene calls are TRBV4-1 and TRBJ2-6; D possibly corresponds to TRBD1 (5 bases). The CDR3 spans 16 residues. The V and J ends lost 1 base and 0 bases respectively, with 7 bases between them. CDR1 is MGHRA, CDR2 YSYEKL, per germline.

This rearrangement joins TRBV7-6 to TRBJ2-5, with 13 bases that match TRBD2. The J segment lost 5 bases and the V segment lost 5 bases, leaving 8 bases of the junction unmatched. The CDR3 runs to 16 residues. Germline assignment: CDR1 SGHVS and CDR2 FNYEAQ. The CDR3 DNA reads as TGTGCCAGCAGCCCCCTACTAGCGGGAGGGACGGAGACCCAGTACTTC. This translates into CASSPLLAGGTETQYF.

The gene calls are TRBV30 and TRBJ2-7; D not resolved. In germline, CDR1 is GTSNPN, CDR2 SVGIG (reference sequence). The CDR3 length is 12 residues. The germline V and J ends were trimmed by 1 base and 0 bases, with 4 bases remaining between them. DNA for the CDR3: TGTGCCTGGAGTGGCGACTCCTACGAGCAGTACTTC. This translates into CAWSGDSYEQYF.